This T cell receptor beta chain was captured in a study of blood T cells in healthy people across ages. Notes on the study in general: Because sorting was not performed, PBMCs prevented conclusive naive versus antigen-experienced comparison.

On this clonotype itself: Its antigen is still unknown.

The CDR3 consists of 15 residues. The V gene's germline CDR1 is MDHEN and CDR2 SYDVKM. Trimming cost V 4 bases and J 6 bases; bases outside gene matches: 8. Through a sample-barcoded 5' primer and a J-beta primer mix, a second PCR was run for roughly 6 to 12 cycles. TCRdb re-derived calls from the 5' RACE reads in MiXCR, one entry per CDR3 protein. The sample lists more than 750,000 distinct CDR3 sequences; about 28% were seen once. The sample also formed part of further work on T cells of mothers and their children.

The sample comprised blood. The chain links TRBV28 to TRBJ2-1; 8 bases agree with TRBD2. The TCR sequence derives from a middle-aged woman in good health. The DNA for the CDR3 is TGTGCCAGCAGTTCCACCGGGACTAGTCGCAATGAGCAGTTCTTC. This gives the protein CASSSTGTSRNEQFF.